These T cell receptor beta chains were read from a single sample in a study of T cell responses to AZD1222 COVID-19 vaccine. Using immunoSEQ multiplex PCR, the repertoire was profiled, and TCRdb retains in-frame clones only, with some absent. The sample has 100,000 or so clones, 92% seen once; the top ten hold roughly 3%. Material: peripheral blood, obtained 28 days after the second AZD1222 dose. Source of these receptors: an adult who received the AZD1222 COVID-19 vaccine. Each CDR3 is given with its conserved first and last residue. For some rows the clone size is stated as once, few or many, or as a class when expanded; others skip it.

size	J	V	CDR3
-	TRBJ1-2	TRBV28	CASRISRGRGYGYTF
once	TRBJ1-1	TRBV11-1	CASSLKGPGRTEAFF
-	TRBJ1-2	TRBV3-1/TRBV3-2	CASSQGGSSNYGYTF
-	TRBJ1-5	TRBV4-3	CASSPRLGGGQPQHF
-	TRBJ2-3	TRBV21-1	CASSHLLQGPTDTQYF
once	TRBJ1-1	TRBV19	CASSTTGNTEAFF
-	TRBJ1-2	TRBV6-6	CASSYPQRTGNGYTF
-	TRBJ2-7	TRBV5-1	CASSPLAAIYEQYF
-	TRBJ1-4	TRBV30	CACTGTLGEKLFF
-	TRBJ1-4	TRBV6-5	CATQGSANEKLFF
-	TRBJ1-3	TRBV11-3	CASSSGTDGSGNTIYF
-	TRBJ1-5	TRBV12-3/TRBV12-4	CASSLQLGQPQHF
-	TRBJ1-1	TRBV6-6	CASTLGGFSTEAFF
-	TRBJ2-2	TRBV7-3	CASSLSSTGSTGELFF
-	TRBJ1-2	TRBV6-5	CASSPGTSNYGYTF
-	TRBJ2-3	TRBV5-1	CASSLNGAGSTDTQYF
-	TRBJ2-2	TRBV3-1/TRBV3-2	CASSLGPGKGELFF
-	TRBJ1-5	TRBV19	CASSMAGGRSNQPQHF
once	TRBJ1-2	TRBV19	CATKGANNYGYTF
-	TRBJ2-5	TRBV28	CASRLTGTPPRETQYF
-	TRBJ1-1	TRBV7-2	CASSLRMIGTEAFF
once	TRBJ1-2	TRBV29-1	CSVERGQGAIPGYTF
-	TRBJ1-2	TRBV28	CASSRRDNIYGYTF
-	TRBJ2-2	TRBV7-9	CASSFSSSGKITGELFF
-	TRBJ1-6	TRBV6-5	CASSLGTNSPLHF
-	TRBJ2-7	TRBV7-8	CASSLRADSSYEQYF
-	TRBJ1-1	TRBV28	CASSLTSEAFF
-	TRBJ1-2	TRBV14	CASSQGINYGYTF
-	TRBJ2-7	TRBV9	CASSVGGTRNHHEQYF
-	TRBJ1-1	TRBV5-1	CASSLDFGNTEAFF
-	TRBJ1-2	TRBV19	CASSSRDAGAANYGYTF
once	TRBJ1-1	TRBV30	CAWSLQVGSTEAFF
-	TRBJ1-1	TRBV5-6	CASSFGGQGFRNTEAFF
-	TRBJ2-1	TRBV11-1	CASSRGHSDNGEQFF
-	TRBJ2-7	TRBV3-1/TRBV3-2	CASSQVDSTYEQYF
-	TRBJ2-2	TRBV19	CATSGTGDTGELFF
once	TRBJ2-5	TRBV5-1	CASSQRGGQETQYF
-	TRBJ2-1	TRBV6-5	CASSYSQIRSYNEQFF
-	TRBJ1-2	TRBV10-3	CAITDGQGYGYTF
-	TRBJ1-4	TRBV11-2	CASSLGAGPNEKLFF
once	TRBJ1-1	TRBV10-3	CAISEPTSSTGMSEAFF
-	TRBJ2-7	TRBV6-2/TRBV6-3	CASSPPGTGTYEQYF
-	TRBJ1-3	TRBV5-1	CASSPWGGRNGNTIYF